The subject of this entry is one TCR beta chain. Its antigen is not identified. The study ran its PCR with 60 Vbeta and 13 Jbeta primers. TCRdb's copy holds only in-frame clones and misses some; the assay was immunoSEQ multiplex PCR. The table shows more than 150,000 clones, with roughly 82% occurring only once. The data belong to a study of cytomegalovirus exposure and HLA in healthy donors. Study results and caveats: The study recorded over 150 TCR beta chains that were cytomegalovirus-associated. Among the sequence variants, a highly shared cluster was likely an artifact of sequencing. A later analysis found that most CMV-associated TCR beta chains appeared HLA-restricted. Association with HLA alleles at 0.05 false discovery rate was found for roughly 17,000 TCR beta sequences in a later analysis.

The trim removed 9 bases at V and 0 bases at J, leaving 6 bases unmatched. CDR1 MNHNS and CDR2 SASEGT come from the germline V gene. CDR3 size: 14 residues. The chain carries TRBV6-1 and TRBJ1-1, with TRBD1 matching 8 bases. Sequencing was done on a sample of PBMCs. This clonotype was obtained from a girl aged 2-10 years in good health and CMV-seropositive. In nucleotides, the CDR3 is TGTGCCAGTGGACAGGGTTGGGTGAACACTGAAGCTTTCTTT. This encodes CASGQGWVNTEAFF.